Listed below are T cell receptor beta chains from one sample, sequenced in a study of T-cell memory formation after mild COVID-19. TCRdb re-analysed the 5' RACE reads in MiXCR, keeping a single row per CDR3 protein. The sample consists of approximately 500,000 distinct CDR3 sequences, roughly 25% of them appearing once. The sequencing sample was made of PBMCs or a T cell subset sorted from them (not recorded which). The receptors stem from an adult woman who had mild COVID-19 (a few samples of this study predate the infection). Cell type and time point are not known. Each CDR3 is given with its conserved first and last residue. The D gene is left open where the match is weak. Some rows have no size entry. The others give once, few or many, or a class for an expanded clone.

j_gene	abundance	d_gene	v_gene	CDR3aa	CDR3nt
TRBJ2-3	.	.	TRBV15	CATSEGTAGTPSTDTQYF	TGTGCCACCAGCGAGGGAACGGCAGGGACCCCTAGCACAGATACGCAGTATTTT
TRBJ2-1	.	TRBD2	TRBV12-3/TRBV12-4	CASSFPSGRGGNEQFF	TGTGCCAGCAGTTTTCCTAGCGGGAGGGGGGGGAATGAGCAGTTCTTC
TRBJ2-5	many	.	TRBV7-2	CASSHLERIKGETQYF	TGTGCCAGCAGCCACCTTGAACGGATTAAAGGGGAGACCCAGTACTTC
TRBJ2-2	.	TRBD2	TRBV20-1	CSATRTSGRAGELFF	TGCAGTGCCACCAGGACTAGCGGGAGGGCCGGGGAGCTGTTTTTT
TRBJ2-1	.	.	TRBV6-5	CASSVTNTYNEQFF	TGTGCCAGCAGTGTCACGAACACCTACAATGAGCAGTTCTTC
TRBJ1-2	few	TRBD1	TRBV20-1	CSAWTGDGYTF	TGCAGTGCGTGGACAGGGGATGGCTACACCTTC
TRBJ2-2	few	.	TRBV2	CASTLGSSPGELFF	TGTGCCAGCACTTTAGGAAGCTCTCCCGGGGAGCTGTTTTTT
TRBJ2-1	few	TRBD2	TRBV6-2/TRBV6-3	CASSYSGGEYNEQFF	TGTGCCAGCAGTTACTCGGGAGGGGAGTACAATGAGCAGTTCTTC
TRBJ2-1	.	.	TRBV5-5	CASSTGTTTYNEQFF	TGTGCCAGCAGCACCGGGACAACCACCTACAATGAGCAGTTCTTC
TRBJ2-5	.	.	TRBV20-1	CSARDERTQYF	TGCAGTGCTAGAGATGAGAGGACCCAGTACTTC
TRBJ1-2	.	.	TRBV7-2	CASSLDWGAYENGYTF	TGTGCCAGCAGCTTAGATTGGGGGGCTTACGAAAATGGCTACACCTTC
TRBJ1-4	once	TRBD1	TRBV6-5	CASSYGTGREKLFF	TGTGCCAGCAGTTACGGGACAGGGAGGGAAAAACTGTTTTTT
TRBJ1-1	.	TRBD1	TRBV11-1	CASSAYRGGNTEAFF	TGTGCCAGCAGCGCATACAGGGGTGGGAACACTGAAGCTTTCTTT
TRBJ2-7	few	.	TRBV6-1	CASRTLVGGGDEQYF	TGTGCCAGCAGAACTCTCGTGGGGGGCGGCGACGAGCAGTACTTC
TRBJ1-1	few	.	TRBV10-3	CATQTANMNTEAFF	TGTGCCACACAGACGGCGAACATGAACACTGAAGCTTTCTTT
TRBJ2-1	few	.	TRBV6-2/TRBV6-3	CASSYLASSYNEQFF	TGTGCCAGCAGTTACCTAGCGAGCTCCTACAATGAGCAGTTCTTC
TRBJ1-3	few	.	TRBV20-1	CSANDPVTGSGNTIYF	TGCAGTGCTAACGACCCGGTTACAGGCTCTGGAAACACCATATATTTT
TRBJ1-3	.	.	TRBV7-8	CASSTQLSGNTIYF	TGTGCCAGCAGCACACAGCTCTCTGGAAACACCATATATTTT
TRBJ2-1	.	.	TRBV10-3	CAISGDAPWSNEQFF	TGTGCCATCAGTGGTGACGCACCCTGGTCCAATGAGCAGTTCTTC
TRBJ2-4	.	TRBD1	TRBV5-1	CASSAGQGHNIQYF	TGCGCCAGCAGCGCCGGACAGGGACATAACATTCAGTACTTC
TRBJ2-7	.	.	TRBV7-3	CASSADALSYEQYF	TGTGCCAGCAGCGCGGACGCCCTCTCCTACGAGCAGTACTTC
TRBJ2-7	once	TRBD2	TRBV30	CAWSEPLAGKPAWDEQYF	TGTGCCTGGAGTGAACCGCTAGCGGGGAAACCTGCGTGGGACGAGCAGTACTTC
TRBJ1-2	few	.	TRBV12-3/TRBV12-4	CASSSWGYGYTF	TGTGCCAGCAGTTCCTGGGGCTATGGCTACACCTTC
TRBJ2-7	.	TRBD1	TRBV2	CASSAAGTGNFYEQYF	TGTGCCAGCAGTGCTGCCGGGACAGGTAACTTCTACGAGCAGTACTTC
TRBJ1-1	.	.	TRBV4-3	CASSQDFKGYTEAFF	TGCGCCAGCAGCCAAGATTTCAAGGGGTACACTGAAGCTTTCTTT
TRBJ2-3	few	.	TRBV7-9	CASSPPGRTDTQYF	TGTGCCAGCAGCCCCCCGGGGCGCACAGATACGCAGTATTTT
TRBJ1-2	few	.	TRBV29-1	CSVEQSRGYTF	TGCAGCGTTGAACAGTCGCGGGGCTACACCTTC
TRBJ2-1	few	.	TRBV20-1	CSARDPVRLRQFF	TGCAGTGCTAGAGACCCAGTTAGGCTCCGGCAGTTCTTC
TRBJ1-2	.	TRBD1	TRBV6-2/TRBV6-3	CASMPGQPARYTF	TGTGCCAGCATGCCGGGACAGCCTGCTCGCTACACCTTC
TRBJ2-7	few	TRBD1	TRBV20-1	CSARTGSFYEQYF	TGCAGTGCGAGGACAGGCAGCTTCTACGAGCAGTACTTC
TRBJ2-7	.	.	TRBV11-2	CASSLDRGTSYEQYF	TGTGCCAGCAGCTTAGATAGGGGGACCTCCTACGAGCAGTACTTC
TRBJ2-1	.	.	TRBV4-2	CASSQESGWDEQFF	TGTGCCAGCAGCCAAGAATCTGGGTGGGATGAGCAGTTCTTC
TRBJ2-3	few	.	TRBV7-9	CASSPSWDTQYF	TGTGCCAGCAGCCCTAGCTGGGATACGCAGTATTTT
TRBJ2-7	few	.	TRBV5-6	CASSLSVGAKNYEQYF	TGTGCCAGCAGCCTTAGCGTTGGGGCGAAGAACTACGAGCAGTACTTC
TRBJ2-3	many	TRBD2	TRBV7-3	CASSPGRSTDTQYF	TGTGCCAGCAGCCCCGGGAGGTCAACAGATACGCAGTATTTT
TRBJ2-5	.	TRBD1	TRBV6-1	CASSRPDRVETQYF	TGTGCCAGCAGCCGACCAGACAGGGTCGAGACCCAGTACTTC
TRBJ2-3	few	.	TRBV2	CASSDPGLQDTQYF	TGTGCCAGCAGTGATCCTGGACTACAGGATACGCAGTATTTT
TRBJ2-1	.	.	TRBV5-1	CASSLVGLGEQFF	TGCGCCAGCAGCTTGGTGGGGCTCGGTGAGCAGTTCTTC
TRBJ2-2	.	TRBD2	TRBV7-9	CASSHPIAGGRLEAGELFF	TGTGCCAGCAGCCATCCGATCGCGGGGGGCCGTCTGGAGGCCGGGGAGCTGTTTTTT
TRBJ2-1	few	TRBD1	TRBV5-1	CASSLSGQGASEQFF	TGCGCCAGCAGTTTGTCGGGACAGGGGGCAAGTGAGCAGTTCTTC
TRBJ2-7	few	.	TRBV21-1	CASSPRDRDEQYF	TGTGCCAGCAGCCCCCGGGACAGGGACGAGCAGTACTTC
TRBJ2-1	few	.	TRBV7-9	CASSPGDLPQFF	TGTGCCAGCAGCCCGGGGGACTTACCGCAGTTCTTC
TRBJ2-7	few	TRBD2	TRBV12-3/TRBV12-4	CASSFGAGGLYEQYF	TGTGCCAGCAGTTTCGGAGCGGGGGGCCTCTACGAGCAGTACTTC
TRBJ1-2	.	.	TRBV25-1	CASSRNYGYTF	TGTGCCAGCAGTAGGAACTATGGCTACACCTTC
TRBJ2-7	.	.	TRBV7-8	CASSLAAFRGSSYEQYF	TGTGCCAGCAGCTTAGCGGCCTTCAGGGGCAGCTCCTACGAGCAGTACTTC
TRBJ2-1	few	.	TRBV12-3/TRBV12-4	CASRNAGSNEQFF	TGTGCCAGCCGAAACGCAGGGAGCAATGAGCAGTTCTTC
TRBJ2-7	few	TRBD1	TRBV12-3/TRBV12-4	CASSLVRDRKNEQYF	TGTGCCAGCAGTCTGGTTCGGGACAGGAAAAACGAGCAGTACTTC
TRBJ2-3	few	TRBD2	TRBV6-5	CASSYGGLYADTQYF	TGTGCCAGCAGTTACGGGGGACTATACGCAGATACGCAGTATTTT
TRBJ2-3	.	TRBD2	TRBV7-2	CASSAGRSGRADTQYF	TGTGCCAGCAGCGCCGGGAGGAGCGGGAGGGCGGATACGCAGTATTTT
TRBJ1-1	.	.	TRBV6-2/TRBV6-3	CASSYGGSSGGEAFF	TGTGCCAGCAGTTACGGTGGCTCCAGTGGGGGTGAAGCTTTCTTT
TRBJ1-5	few	.	TRBV21-1	CASWIRTGGGYHSNQPQHF	TGTGCCAGCTGGATCAGGACAGGTGGGGGCTACCATAGCAATCAGCCCCAGCATTTT
TRBJ2-3	many	TRBD1	TRBV5-6	CASSSDRADTQYF	TGTGCCAGCAGCTCGGACAGGGCAGATACGCAGTATTTT
TRBJ2-7	many	TRBD1	TRBV19	CASSIGTGGMKQYF	TGTGCCAGTAGTATCGGGACAGGGGGAATGAAGCAGTACTTC
TRBJ2-7	few	TRBD1	TRBV20-1	CSVDRGHEQYF	TGCAGTGTCGACAGGGGCCACGAGCAGTACTTC
TRBJ2-7	many	.	TRBV5-1	CASSSSQGAPYEQYF	TGCGCCAGCAGTTCCTCACAGGGAGCTCCCTACGAGCAGTACTTC
TRBJ2-3	.	.	TRBV12-3/TRBV12-4	CASSSPGADPLIDTQYF	TGTGCCAGCAGTTCGCCAGGGGCGGACCCTTTGATAGATACGCAGTATTTT
TRBJ2-7	many	.	TRBV6-2/TRBV6-3	CASRGTYEQYF	TGTGCCAGCAGGGGGACCTACGAGCAGTACTTC